The 15 T cell receptor beta chains given below trace back to one sample, sequenced in a study of T cells in Graves' hyperthyroidism and ophthalmopathy. Regions amplified from RNA transcripts were the TCR beta CDR3 regions. When the TCR CDR3 underwent first-round RT-PCR, the HTBI primer set was used. Via MiXCR, TCRdb re-called the multiplex PCR reads, giving one row per CDR3 protein. The profile covers more than 500,000 distinct CDR3 sequences, with 40% to 55% appearing a single time and approximately 44% taken by the ten largest. Specimen: peripheral blood or thyroid tissue (not recorded which). The receptors here all came from an adult woman with Graves' disease, either hyperthyroidism or ophthalmopathy (not recorded which).

The chain combines TRBV6-5 with TRBJ1-6; D uncertain. Trimming stripped 5 bases from V and 6 bases from J, with 8 bases between. The germline CDR1 and CDR2 sequences are MNHEY and SVGAGI. The CDR3 contains 13 residues. The CDR3 sequence: CASSTMFNSPLHF. The CDR3 DNA sequence: TGTGCCAGCAGTACGATGTTTAATTCACCCCTCCACTTT.

The V call is TRBV27, the J call TRBJ1-2; D is unresolved. This CDR3 is 15 amino acids long. Germline V gene lookup returns CDR1 MNHEY and CDR2 SMNVEV (reference sequence). The V end lost 2 bases, the J end lost 5 bases, and 15 bases lay between the germline ends. The CDR3 nucleotides are TGTGCCAGCAGTTTAATGGGCAGCCCAGTGTATGGCTACACCTTC. Protein: CASSLMGSPVYGYTF.

This clonotype was counted only a few times. The chain employs TRBV10-2 and TRBJ2-7, with D hard to call. Germline V gives CDR1 WSHSY, CDR2 SAAADI. The CDR3 has 13 residues. V shed 6 bases and J shed 3 bases, with 12 bases lying between them. The DNA of the CDR3 is TGCGCCAGCAGGGACGGACCGGACTACGAGCAGTACTTC. Translation gives CASRDGPDYEQYF.

The gene calls are TRBV7-3 and TRBJ2-3; 7 bases are a match to TRBD2. CDR3 size: 16 residues. Per the germline V gene, CDR1 is SGHTA and CDR2 is FQGTGA. V lost 3 bases to trimming and J lost 5 bases; unmatched junction nucleotides: 11. CDR3 sequence reads: CASSLGRVGGGDTQYF. The CDR3 DNA sequence: TGTGCCAGCAGCTTGGGCAGGGTGGGGGGGGGAGATACGCAGTATTTT.

The chain recombines TRBV5-4 with TRBJ1-6; D is unclear. The germline CDR1 and CDR2 sequences are SGHNT and YYREEE (reference sequence). V was cut by 0 bases and J by 7 bases, with 11 bases left in between. The CDR3 is 15 residues long. Here the CDR3 DNA reads TGTGCCAGCAGCTTGGAGTGGAACGGAAATTCACCCCTCCACTTT. The encoded protein is CASSLEWNGNSPLHF. Filled out from reference TRBV5-4 and TRBJ1-6, the complete variable domain reads ETGVTQSPTHLIKTRGQQVTLRCSSQSGHNTVSWYQQALGQGPQFIFQYYREEENGRGNFPPRFSGLQFPNYSSELNVNALELDDSALYLCASSLEWNGNSPLHFGNGTRLTVT.

This chain links TRBV30 with TRBJ2-5, with D possibly TRBD2 on 5 matching bases. The V end was cut by 1 base, the J end by 4 bases, with 10 bases between. The CDR3 is 13 residues long. The germline gives CDR1 GTSNPN, CDR2 SVGIG (reference sequence). The CDR3 DNA sequence: TGTGCCTGGAGTGGTATCGAGGGAGAGACCCAGTACTTC. It specifies CAWSGIEGETQYF.

This chain joins TRBV2 and TRBJ2-5; 10 bases fit TRBD1. The CDR3 spans 18 residues. The V gene's germline CDR1 is SNHLY and CDR2 FYNNEI. The J segment lost 1 base and the V segment lost 5 bases, leaving 13 bases of the junction unmatched. The CDR3 nucleotides are TGTGCCAGCAGTTGGGACAGGGGCGGTCACCCTCTCCAAGAGACCCAGTACTTC. This translates into CASSWDRGGHPLQETQYF.

The sample holds many counts of this clonotype. The V gene is TRBV12-3 or TRBV12-4, the J gene TRBJ1-1; D unclear. V shed 6 bases and J shed 3 bases, with 8 bases lying between them. There are 12 residues in the CDR3. The CDR3, as DNA: TGTGCCAGCAGCTCAGAGTACACTGAAGCTTTCTTT. This sequence encodes CASSSEYTEAFF.

The rearrangement links TRBV7-2 to TRBJ1-2; tentatively, D is TRBD1 (6 bases). The germline V gene encodes CDR1 SGHTA and CDR2 FQGNSA. V lost 2 bases and J lost 4, with 14 bases in between. The CDR3 runs to 15 residues. The CDR3 loop is CASSLSGRGSYGYTF. As DNA, the CDR3 is TGTGCCAGCAGCTTATCAGGCAGGGGCAGCTATGGCTACACCTTC.

This chain uses TRBV27 with TRBJ1-1, with D possibly matching TRBD1 (6 bases). The V gene lost 7 bases and the J gene lost 5 bases, with 17 bases spanning the gap. Germline V CDR1 and CDR2: MNHEY, SMNVEV (reference sequence). The CDR3 contains 14 residues. The CDR3 nucleotides are TGTGCCAGCAACCGACGGGGGGCTCAAACTGAAGCTTTCTTT. Protein product: CASNRRGAQTEAFF.

The table lists this clonotype with many counts. This rearrangement joins TRBV24-1 to TRBJ1-3; D uncertain. This CDR3 region has 16 residues. CDR1 is KGHDR, CDR2 SFDVKD, per germline. V was clipped by 5 bases and J by 0 bases, with 13 bases between them. CDR3 residues: CATSARLNGSGNTIYF. DNA of the CDR3: TGTGCCACCAGTGCACGACTAAACGGCTCTGGAAACACCATATATTTT.

This clonotype was counted between two and nine times. One junction end does not reproduce the germline sequence, and a read error may be involved. The V and J genes are TRBV4-3 and TRBJ2-5; tentatively, D is TRBD1 (5 bases). CDR1 LGHNA and CDR2 YSLEER come from the germline V gene. The CDR3 contains 15 residues. Here the CDR3 reads CASSPYYQGPEAQYF. Written as DNA, the CDR3 is TGCGCCAGCAGCCCATACTACCAGGGTCCAGAGGCCCAGTACTTC.

The chain couples TRBV11-2 to TRBJ2-7, with no clear D. Between the trimmed V and J ends, which lost 6 bases and 4 bases, there was a span of 22 bases. Per germline, CDR1 SGHAT and CDR2 FQNNGV. The CDR3 sequence is 16 residues long. This CDR3 is CASSRTPLNLGYEQYF. The CDR3 DNA follows: TGTGCCAGCAGTCGAACCCCACTAAACTTGGGATACGAGCAGTACTTC.

This clonotype was recorded a few times. The chain is built from TRBV7-9 and TRBJ2-5; D possibly matches TRBD1 or TRBD2 (5 bases each). The CDR3 loop spans 15 amino acids. Looked up from germline, CDR1 is SEHNR and CDR2 is FQNEAQ (reference sequence). V was trimmed by 0 bases and J by 2 bases, leaving 10 bases between them. Here the CDR3 reads CASSLAGVGQETQYF. CDR3 bases: TGTGCCAGCAGCTTAGCGGGGGTAGGACAAGAGACCCAGTACTTC.

J is TRBJ1-2 and V is TRBV24-1; D remains unclear. Trimming took 6 bases from V and 4 from J, leaving 8 bases between them. The germline V gene has CDR1 KGHDR and CDR2 SFDVKD. CDR3 size: 12 residues. The CDR3 region is CATSLAGYGYTF. The CDR3 nucleotides read TGTGCCACCAGTTTGGCAGGCTATGGCTACACCTTC.